The 26 T cell receptor beta chains listed next were all sequenced from one sample in a study of shared clonotypes between healthy human individuals. Assay used: immunoSEQ multiplex PCR; TCRdb lists only in-frame clones, some missing. This repertoire shows 550,000 to 700,000 clones, around 73% found once; its top ten account for around 1.8%. The sample taken for sequencing was memory CD4+ T cells sorted from blood. Sample subset: CD45RA-negative fraction. The receptors here all came from a woman in her 30s in good health.

This clone turned up a few times. The genes are TRBV27 and TRBJ2-2; 10 bases align to TRBD1. The V and J ends lost 4 bases and 1 base, in that order; junction bases with no gene match: 6. Per germline, CDR1 MNHEY and CDR2 SMNVEV (reference sequence). The CDR3 is 17 amino acids. CDR3 DNA: TGTGCCAGCAGTTGGGGACAGGGGAATTTGAACACCGGGGAGCTGTTTTTT. Translating gives CASSWGQGNLNTGELFF.

The chain carries TRBV7-9 and TRBJ2-1; no definite D call. The CDR3 spans 12 residues. Germline V gene data show CDR1 as SEHNR and CDR2 as FQNEAQ (reference sequence). Trimming removed 6 bases at V and 3 bases at J, with 6 bases between. Written as DNA, the CDR3 is TGTGCCAGCAGGCCGGGCTACAATGAGCAGTTCTTC. Residues: CASRPGYNEQFF.

The chain couples TRBV5-1 to TRBJ2-7; D might be TRBD2 (5 bases). The CDR3 length is 13 residues. CDR1 and CDR2 (germline): SGHRS, YFSETQ. The V end was cut by 7 bases, the J end by 0 bases, with 11 bases between. The CDR3 spells CASGGRSSYEQYF. The DNA for the CDR3 is TGCGCCAGCGGAGGCAGGAGCTCCTACGAGCAGTACTTC.

The chain has TRBV10-2 and TRBJ2-1; 9 bases are a match to TRBD2. This CDR3 is 14 amino acids long. Germline CDR1 and CDR2: WSHSY and SAAADI. J lost 8 bases, V lost 8 bases, and 10 bases had no gene match. The CDR3 coding sequence is TGCGCCAGCCGGCTAGCGGGGAGTATCGATGAGCAGTTCTTC. Translating it yields CASRLAGSIDEQFF.

This clone is a singleton in its sample. V is TRBV30 and J is TRBJ2-1; D is perhaps TRBD1 (6 bases). The germline V gene encodes CDR1 GTSNPN and CDR2 SVGIG (reference sequence). Deletions cut 5 bases from V and 4 bases from J, with 12 bases between. The CDR3 spans 13 residues. The DNA for the CDR3 is TGTGCCTGGGGTGGACAGACTTACAATGAGCAGTTCTTC. Protein product: CAWGGQTYNEQFF.

This clone was picked up a small number of times. V and J are TRBV5-1 and TRBJ2-1, with 7 bases matching TRBD2. This CDR3 comprises 14 residues. CDR1 SGHRS and CDR2 YFSETQ come from the germline V gene. V gave up 8 bases and J gave up 7 bases; unmatched junction bases: 12. The CDR3 reads CASGDGRAENEQFF. DNA of the CDR3: TGCGCCAGTGGAGATGGGAGGGCCGAGAATGAGCAGTTCTTC. Complete variable domain (other parts from reference TRBV5-1 and TRBJ2-1): KAGVTQTPRYLIKTRGQQVTLSCSPISGHRSVSWYQQTPGQGLQFLFEYFSETQRNKGNFPGRFSGRQFSNSRSEMNVSTLELGDSALYLCASGDGRAENEQFFGPGTRLTVL.

Note on this clone: A far larger clone is one base from this, pointing to a likely read error. This chain uses TRBV6-6 with TRBJ1-4, with unresolved D. Looked up from germline, CDR1 is MNHNY and CDR2 is SVGAGI (reference sequence). The V and J ends lost 4 bases and 8 bases respectively, with 20 bases between them. This CDR3 is built from 16 residues. CDR3 loop: CASSLKDATRREKLFF. The CDR3 DNA sequence: TGTGCCAGCAGTTTGAAAGACGCCACCCGCAGGGAAAAACTGTTTTTT.

This chain's CDR3 is CASRPSGTYYGYTF. CDR3 bases: TGTGCCAGCAGACCATCGGGTACTTACTATGGCTACACCTTC. The V gene is TRBV27, the J gene TRBJ1-2; no clear D gene. This CDR3 is 14 amino acids long. Per germline, CDR1 MNHEY and CDR2 SMNVEV (reference sequence). Trimming took off 6 bases at V and 3 bases at J, with 14 bases between the two ends.

In its sample, this clone was seen a few times. The chain links TRBV6-5 to TRBJ2-1; D might be TRBD1 or TRBD2, each matching 5 bases. The CDR3 is 14 amino acids. CDR1 MNHEY and CDR2 SVGAGI come from the germline V gene. The V end lost 2 bases, the J end lost 2 bases, and 7 bases lay between the germline ends. CDR3 protein: CASSYLGAYNEQFF. In DNA form, the CDR3 reads TGTGCCAGCAGTTACCTGGGGGCCTACAATGAGCAGTTCTTC.

The chain uses TRBV5-1 and TRBJ1-3; no firm D call. CDR1 SGHRS and CDR2 YFSETQ come from the germline V gene. With 7 bases removed from V and 0 bases from J, the gap between germline ends came to 8 bases. This CDR3 region has 13 residues. The CDR3 protein is CASGETSGNTIYF. The CDR3 coding sequence is TGCGCCAGCGGCGAAACCTCTGGAAACACCATATATTTT.

The chain uses TRBV30 and TRBJ2-7; maybe TRBD2 (6 bases). This CDR3 has 13 amino acids. The germline V and J ends were trimmed by 4 bases and 4 bases, with 14 bases remaining between them. Germline V gives CDR1 GTSNPN, CDR2 SVGIG (reference sequence). The CDR3 coding sequence is TGTGCCTGGATGGTGGGAGGTGGATACGAGCAGTACTTC. Amino acids: CAWMVGGGYEQYF. The entire variable domain, with the rest obtained from reference TRBV30 and TRBJ2-7, is as follows: SQTIHQWPATLVQPVGSPLSLECTVEGTSNPNLYWYRQAAGRGLQLLFYSVGIGQISSEVPQNLSASRPQDRQFILSSKKLLLSDSGFYLCAWMVGGGYEQYFGPGTRLTVT.

This chain connects TRBV15 to TRBJ2-3, with 7 bases matching TRBD2. Germline V gives CDR1 LNHNV, CDR2 YYDKDF (reference sequence). The ends lost 8 bases at V and 1 base at J; junction bases unmatched: 3. The CDR3 extends over 13 amino acids. The CDR3 spells CATCLAGTDTQYF. The CDR3 region has the DNA TGTGCCACCTGTCTAGCGGGCACAGATACGCAGTATTTT.

The rearrangement links TRBV28 to TRBJ1-1; D uncertain. Germline V gene lookup returns CDR1 MDHEN and CDR2 SYDVKM. Trimming pared 6 bases from V and 1 base from J, leaving 12 bases between. CDR3 length: 14 residues. The CDR3 protein is CASRGPTENTEAFF. CDR3 DNA: TGTGCCAGCAGGGGCCCCACGGAGAACACTGAAGCTTTCTTT.

This clone was recorded only once. The chain links TRBV5-1 to TRBJ1-4; 7 bases fit TRBD1. CDR1 SGHRS and CDR2 YFSETQ come from the germline V gene. This CDR3 comprises 15 residues. With V trimmed by 1 base and J by 8 bases, 8 bases remained unmatched. DNA of the CDR3: TGCGCCAGCAGCTTGAGCCCAGGGGGAGGCGAAAAACTGTTTTTT. This gives the protein CASSLSPGGGEKLFF.

This clone was counted between two and nine times. The V and J genes are TRBV11-2 and TRBJ2-7; 11 positions agree with TRBD2. V trimming: 5 bases; J trimming: 3 bases; junction bases outside the gene matches: 9. The CDR3 length is 16 residues. Germline assignment: CDR1 SGHAT and CDR2 FQNNGV. DNA for the CDR3: TGTGCCAGCAGCCGCCAGGGACTAGCGGCAGGCTACGAGCAGTACTTC. Its protein is CASSRQGLAAGYEQYF.

The V and J genes are TRBV29-1 and TRBJ2-5; 7 bases match TRBD2. Germline-derived CDR1 and CDR2 are SQVTM and ANQGSEA. Trimming cost V 4 bases and J 7 bases; bases outside gene matches: 12. The CDR3 is 14 amino acids. The CDR3 loop is CSVVLGGGLGTQYF. The CDR3 DNA follows: TGCAGCGTTGTGTTGGGGGGAGGGCTCGGGACCCAGTACTTC.

This sequence joins TRBV18 and TRBJ2-6; TRBD2 aligns across 8 bases. The CDR3 length is 17 residues. CDR1 KGHSH and CDR2 LQKENI come from the germline V gene. V dropped 2 bases and J dropped 2; count of bases not matched to a gene: 5. The CDR3 nucleotides are TGTGCCAGCTCACCAGAGGGAGCGGGAGCTGGGGCCAACGTCCTGACTTTC. Translating it yields CASSPEGAGAGANVLTF.

The J gene is TRBJ2-7, the V gene TRBV29-1; 9 bases are a match to TRBD2. Germline lookup yields CDR1 SQVTM and CDR2 ANQGSEA. The CDR3 is made up of 13 amino acids. V shed 3 bases, J shed 5 bases, and the junction held 5 bases outside the gene matches. In DNA, the CDR3 is TGCAGCGTTGATCTAGCGGGAATCCACGAGCAGTACTTC. Amino acid sequence: CSVDLAGIHEQYF.

The chain combines TRBV5-4 with TRBJ2-5; D tentatively reads TRBD1 or TRBD2 (5 bases each). V was shortened by 0 bases and J by 3 bases, with 15 bases between the two germline ends. The germline V gene encodes CDR1 SGHNT and CDR2 YYREEE (reference sequence). The CDR3 is made up of 16 amino acids. For the CDR3, the DNA is TGTGCCAGCAGCTTGGGGGCCAGGGACCGAAAAGAGACCCAGTACTTC. Translation gives CASSLGARDRKETQYF.

The rearrangement links TRBV5-5 to TRBJ1-5; D is unresolved. There are 15 residues in the CDR3. From germline, CDR1 is SGHKS and CDR2 YYEKEE (reference sequence). V shed 0 bases and J shed 1 base, with 8 bases lying between them. CDR3 sequence reads: CASSLVVLSNQPQHF. CDR3 nucleotide sequence: TGTGCCAGCAGCTTGGTAGTTCTGAGCAATCAGCCCCAGCATTTT.

The CDR3 spells CASSWGTSGRSAKNIQYF. The CDR3 coding sequence is TGTGCCAGCAGCTGGGGGACTAGCGGGAGATCAGCCAAAAACATTCAGTACTTC. V gene TRBV7-2 combines with J gene TRBJ2-4; 14 nucleotides align to TRBD2. CDR3 length equals 18 residues. Germline V gene lookup returns CDR1 SGHTA and CDR2 FQGNSA. V lost 4 bases to trimming and J lost 0 bases; unmatched junction nucleotides: 5.

The chain couples TRBV11-2 to TRBJ1-4; unclear D gene. The CDR3 is made up of 14 amino acids. The germline gives CDR1 SGHAT, CDR2 FQNNGV. The V and J ends lost 3 bases and 3 bases respectively, with 8 bases between them. DNA for the CDR3: TGTGCCAGCAGCTTCTCGGGGTCTAATGAAAAACTGTTTTTT. Translated, it gives CASSFSGSNEKLFF.

The chain couples TRBV14 to TRBJ2-7; 8 bases agree with TRBD2. Germline V gives CDR1 SGHDN, CDR2 FVKESK. The trim removed 2 bases at V and 6 bases at J, leaving 15 bases unmatched. The CDR3 runs 17 residues. CDR3 sequence reads: CASSQKRGGLQRSEQYF. The CDR3 nucleotides read TGTGCCAGCAGCCAAAAACGGGGGGGACTTCAGAGGAGCGAGCAGTACTTC.

This clone showed up many times. V is TRBV11-1 and J is TRBJ1-1; maybe TRBD1 (6 bases). The V end lost 6 bases, the J end lost 2 bases, and 19 bases lay between the germline ends. This CDR3 has 16 residues. Germline assignment: CDR1 SGHAT and CDR2 FQDESV (reference sequence). CDR3 region: CASSSTGQRGNTEAFF. The CDR3 coding sequence is TGTGCCAGCAGTTCCACAGGACAGAGGGGCAACACTGAAGCTTTCTTT.

This chain uses TRBV6-5 with TRBJ2-5, with 9 bases fitting TRBD1. The V gene's germline CDR1 is MNHEY and CDR2 SVGAGI. The CDR3 sequence is 15 residues long. The junction had 7 bases not matched to a gene; V was cut back by 7 bases and J by 1 base. The DNA of the CDR3 is TGTGCCAGCACCCCGGGACAGGGCTTCCAAGAGACCCAGTACTTC. Its protein product is CASTPGQGFQETQYF.

This clone was seen more than once but under ten times. This rearrangement joins TRBV6-1 to TRBJ1-4; 9 bases are a match to TRBD1. Germline assignment: CDR1 MNHNS and CDR2 SASEGT. After removal of 7 bases from V and 7 bases from J, the junction contained 4 bases not matched to a gene. The CDR3 runs 13 residues. CDR3 DNA sequence: TGTGCCAGCAAAGGACAGGGGTTTGAAAAACTGTTTTTT. It codes for CASKGQGFEKLFF.